The 24 T cell receptor beta chains given below trace back to one sample, sequenced in a study of monozygotic twins with cystic fibrosis (dated by TCRdb to about 2021). Library construction relied on the immunoSEQ multiplex PCR assay. Not all clones reach the TCRdb copy of this immuneACCESS table, which keeps in-frame sequences only. Checked studies attribute under half of the gap to unresolved V genes and leave the rest unexplained. The sample data list almost 20,000 clones, and about 89% of these were observed just once. The top ten clones comprise roughly 1.5% of the sample. Material for sequencing was blood. These receptors were collected from a girl aged 2-10 years with cystic fibrosis.

The rearrangement links TRBV4-2 to TRBJ2-3; 9 nucleotides align to TRBD2. The CDR3 length is 17 residues. V shed 1 base and J 1 base; nucleotides not matched to a gene: 6. Germline V gives CDR1 LGHNA, CDR2 YNFKEQ. CDR3 amino acids: CASSQGGGGGGTDTQYF. The CDR3 bases are TGTGCCAGCAGCCAAGGGGGCGGGGGGGGCGGCACAGATACGCAGTATTTT.

V and J are TRBV30 and TRBJ2-2; D might be TRBD2 (5 bases). Germline-derived CDR1 and CDR2 are GTSNPN and SVGIG (reference sequence). The CDR3 is made up of 13 amino acids. Trimming shortened V by 3 bases and J by 8 bases, and 13 bases separated the two germline ends. CDR3 sequence (DNA): TGTGCCTGGAGCCAGCGGCGTGAAGGGGAGCTGTTTTTT. Amino acid sequence: CAWSQRREGELFF.

The rearrangement joins TRBV6-6 to TRBJ1-1; D gene uncertain. This CDR3 has 12 amino acids. In germline, CDR1 is MNHNY, CDR2 SVGAGI (reference sequence). Trimming removed 6 bases from V and 4 bases from J, with 9 bases in between. The CDR3 protein is CASRDSGTEAFF. The CDR3, as DNA: TGTGCCAGCAGAGACTCCGGCACTGAAGCTTTCTTT.

The CDR3 DNA sequence: TGTGCCAGCAGCTTAGCTGCAGTAGATAATTCACCCCTCCACTTT. It is translated as CASSLAAVDNSPLHF. The genes are TRBV7-9 and TRBJ1-6; D is unresolved. V gave up 0 bases and J gave up 5 bases, with 8 bases separating them. The CDR3 sequence is 15 residues long. CDR1 and CDR2 from the germline V gene are SEHNR and FQNEAQ (reference sequence).

The V and J genes are TRBV9 and TRBJ1-3, with D perhaps matching TRBD1 (6 bases). Deletions cut 2 bases from V and 0 bases from J, with 9 bases between. From germline, CDR1 is SGDLS and CDR2 YYNGEE. The CDR3 consists of 15 residues. The CDR3 nucleotides read TGTGCCAGCAGCGTCGCAGGGGCCTCTGGAAACACCATATATTTT. It specifies CASSVAGASGNTIYF. The full variable domain, in which reference TRBV9 and TRBJ1-3 provide the parts outside the CDR3, is DSGVTQTPKHLITATGQRVTLRCSPRSGDLSVYWYQQSLDQGLQFLIQYYNGEERAKGNILERFSAQQFPDLHSELNLSSLELGDSALYFCASSVAGASGNTIYFGEGSWLTVV.

The chain couples TRBV15 to TRBJ1-1; D uncertain. Trimming stripped 1 base from V and 0 bases from J, with 15 bases between. The CDR3 is 17 residues long. The V gene's germline CDR1 is LNHNV and CDR2 YYDKDF (reference sequence). CDR3 sequence reads: CATSRVPGRVLNTEAFF. The CDR3 nucleotides are TGTGCCACCAGCAGAGTACCCGGGAGGGTATTGAACACTGAAGCTTTCTTT.

The rearrangement joins TRBV7-8 to TRBJ1-5, with D possibly TRBD1 on 6 matching bases. This CDR3 has 15 amino acids. V lost 5 bases, J lost 1 base, and 12 bases lay in between. Germline CDR1 is SGHVS and CDR2 is FQNEAQ. CDR3 DNA sequence: TGTGCCAGCAGCCTATCGGACAGCAGCAATCAGCCCCAGCATTTT. Encoded protein: CASSLSDSSNQPQHF.

The gene calls are TRBV7-2 and TRBJ2-7; 7 positions agree with TRBD2. The germline V gene has CDR1 SGHTA and CDR2 FQGNSA. The CDR3 runs 15 residues. V gave up 1 base and J gave up 2 bases; unmatched junction bases: 5. CDR3 bases: TGTGCCAGCAGCTTAGAGCCTAGCGGACCCTACGAGCAGTACTTC. Amino acids: CASSLEPSGPYEQYF.

The V call is TRBV2, the J call TRBJ2-7; perhaps TRBD2 as D (6 bases). Per the germline V gene, CDR1 is SNHLY and CDR2 is FYNNEI. This CDR3 contains 15 residues. The V gene lost 1 base and the J gene lost 3 bases, with 13 bases spanning the gap. The CDR3 reads CASSEGILAIYEQYF. The CDR3 DNA follows: TGTGCCAGCAGTGAAGGGATACTAGCAATCTACGAGCAGTACTTC. The full variable domain, in which reference TRBV2 and TRBJ2-7 provide the parts outside the CDR3, is EPEVTQTPSHQVTQMGQEVILRCVPISNHLYFYWYRQILGQKVEFLVSFYNNEISEKSEIFDDQFSVERPDGSNFTLKIRSTKLEDSAMYFCASSEGILAIYEQYFGPGTRLTVT.

This clone was detected only once. The chain carries TRBV27 and TRBJ1-5; TRBD1 aligns across 7 bases. J was trimmed by 7 bases and V by 5 bases; bases with no gene match: 8. Germline V CDR1 and CDR2: MNHEY, SMNVEV (reference sequence). The CDR3 extends over 14 amino acids. The CDR3 sequence: CASSNRGFGQPQHF. Here the CDR3 DNA reads TGTGCCAGCAGTAACAGGGGTTTCGGGCAGCCCCAGCATTTT.

This chain connects TRBV5-1 to TRBJ1-4; perhaps TRBD1 as D (6 bases). CDR1 is SGHRS, CDR2 YFSETQ, per germline. This CDR3 contains 14 residues. Trimming left V 1 base short and J 4 bases short, with 8 bases between. The CDR3 nucleotides are TGCGCCAGCAGCTTGACAGGGTTTAATGAAAAACTGTTTTTT. Protein sequence: CASSLTGFNEKLFF.

This clone turned up a few times. J is TRBJ1-1 and V is TRBV7-2; D is uncertain. The CDR3 extends over 13 amino acids. Germline V gene lookup returns CDR1 SGHTA and CDR2 FQGNSA. Trimming stripped 1 base from V and 1 base from J, with 4 bases between. CDR3 nucleotides: TGTGCCAGCAGCTTAGTTCCGAACACTGAAGCTTTCTTT. This gives the protein CASSLVPNTEAFF. Based on the CDR3 plus reference TRBV7-2 and TRBJ1-1, the full variable domain is GAGVSQSPSNKVTEKGKDVELRCDPISGHTALYWYRQSLGQGLEFLIYFQGNSAPDKSGLPSDRFSAERTGGSVSTLTIQRTQQEDSAVYLCASSLVPNTEAFFGQGTRLTVV.

This chain connects TRBV5-1 to TRBJ1-1, with D possibly TRBD1 on 5 matching bases. The CDR3 covers 14 residues. V was clipped by 5 bases and J by 3 bases, with 14 bases between them. CDR1 SGHRS and CDR2 YFSETQ come from the germline V gene. CDR3 nucleotide sequence: TGCGCCAGCAGTCTGGTGGGGGTTGACACTGAAGCTTTCTTT. This translates into CASSLVGVDTEAFF.

The chain uses TRBV7-9 and TRBJ2-3; D not certain. The V gene lost 7 bases and the J gene lost 3 bases, with 26 bases spanning the gap. CDR1 and CDR2 from the germline V gene are SEHNR and FQNEAQ (reference sequence). The CDR3 is made up of 18 amino acids. As DNA, the CDR3 is TGTGCCAGCACCCTACCTGATGGGCGTAATCAAAATACAGATACGCAGTATTTT. The encoded protein is CASTLPDGRNQNTDTQYF.

The rearrangement joins TRBV6-1 to TRBJ1-1; TRBD1 is a possible D gene (6 bases). This CDR3 is built from 14 residues. With 7 bases removed from V and 6 bases from J, the gap between germline ends came to 18 bases. Germline CDR1 MNHNS, CDR2 SASEGT. This CDR3 reads CASKGGPDSAEAFF. CDR3 DNA: TGTGCCAGCAAGGGGGGCCCGGACAGCGCTGAAGCTTTCTTT.

The chain uses TRBV27 and TRBJ1-2, with 8 positions matching TRBD1. From germline, CDR1 is MNHEY and CDR2 SMNVEV (reference sequence). V lost 4 bases, J lost 6 bases, and 4 bases stayed unmatched. The CDR3 has 13 amino acids. Written as DNA, the CDR3 is TGTGCCAGCAGTTCCCAGGGGGCGGATGGCTACACCTTC. Protein: CASSSQGADGYTF.

Comments on this clone: The sample holds other DNA sequences that translate to the same CDR3. The chain employs TRBV27 and TRBJ2-7, with D unresolved. V shed 0 bases and J shed 3 bases, with 12 bases lying between them. CDR3 length: 15 amino acids. Germline assignment: CDR1 MNHEY and CDR2 SMNVEV (reference sequence). The CDR3, as DNA: TGTGCCAGCAGTTTATCGGGGTCGTCCCGCTACGAGCAGTACTTC. Amino acids: CASSLSGSSRYEQYF.

J is TRBJ1-5 and V is TRBV5-8; D is uncertain. Deletions cut 0 bases from V and 2 bases from J, with 9 bases between. CDR1 is SGHTS and CDR2 is YDEGEE in the germline V gene. The CDR3 contains 15 residues. This CDR3 reads CASSLVWGGNQPQHF. The DNA of the CDR3 is TGTGCCAGCAGCTTGGTGTGGGGAGGCAATCAGCCCCAGCATTTT.

The chain couples TRBV7-6 to TRBJ2-7; possibly TRBD1 or TRBD2 for D (6 bases each). The germline V gene encodes CDR1 SGHVS and CDR2 FNYEAQ. The CDR3 is 17 residues long. V gave up 0 bases and J gave up 2 bases, with 17 bases separating them. The CDR3: CASSLAGGGPSAYEQYF. CDR3 coding DNA: TGTGCCAGCAGCTTAGCGGGTGGGGGGCCCTCGGCCTACGAGCAGTACTTC.

The chain employs TRBV10-3 and TRBJ1-4, with a tentative D call TRBD1 (6 bases). The V end lost 6 bases, the J end lost 3 bases, and 8 bases lay between the germline ends. CDR3 length: 13 amino acids. Germline CDR1 and CDR2: ENHRY and SYGVKD. The CDR3 DNA follows: TGTGCCATCAGACAGGGCGCTAATGAAAAACTGTTTTTT. Translated: CAIRQGANEKLFF.

The gene calls are TRBV6-1 and TRBJ2-5; no clear D. This CDR3 contains 12 residues. The V gene's germline CDR1 is MNHNS and CDR2 SASEGT. Trimming removed 5 bases at V and 5 bases at J, with 9 bases between. The DNA for the CDR3 is TGTGCCAGCAGTCGAAGTTGGGAGACCCAGTACTTC. Amino acids: CASSRSWETQYF.

The DNA of the CDR3 is TGTGCCAGTACTCTTAGCGGGGGGCTGCACAATGAGCAGTTCTTC. Translation: CASTLSGGLHNEQFF. The genes are TRBV19 and TRBJ2-1, with 10 bases lining up with TRBD2. From germline, CDR1 is LNHDA and CDR2 SQIVND (reference sequence). There are 15 residues in the CDR3. Trimming at V came to 7 bases and at J to 5 bases, leaving 8 bases not matched to a gene.

The chain recombines TRBV27 with TRBJ2-1; TRBD2 might be the D (6 bases). Germline values: CDR1 MNHEY, CDR2 SMNVEV (reference sequence). V lost 0 bases and J 3 bases, leaving 12 bases between the germline ends. This CDR3 region has 16 residues. This chain's CDR3 is CASSLSEGMGYNEQFF. For the CDR3, the DNA is TGTGCCAGCAGTTTATCGGAGGGGATGGGCTACAATGAGCAGTTCTTC.

This chain connects TRBV7-8 to TRBJ2-7; no firm D call. CDR1 SGHVS and CDR2 FQNEAQ come from the germline V gene. Trimming shortened V by 1 base and J by 3 bases, and 10 bases separated the two germline ends. This CDR3 is built from 14 residues. The CDR3 loop is CASSLETVGYEQYF. The CDR3 bases are TGTGCCAGCAGCTTAGAGACGGTCGGCTACGAGCAGTACTTC.